These T cell receptor beta chains were read from a single sample in a study of glioma-infiltrating T cells. TCRdb used MiXCR to reprocess the multiplex PCR reads, holding one entry per CDR3 protein. The sample lists about 130,000 distinct CDR3 sequences, approximately 24% seen once, with roughly a quarter in the top ten. Material for sequencing was glioma tissue, nonneoplastic brain tissue, or PBMCs (not recorded which). Receptors originate from a human donor with low-grade glioma or glioblastoma, undergoing nonglioma brain surgery, or in good health (not recorded which). CDR3s include the opening cysteine and the closing phenylalanine or tryptophan. Rows give clone size only sometimes, using once, few, many, or a class for an expanded clone.

abundance: few
v_gene: TRBV20-1
CDR3aa: CSARPTSGQETQYF

abundance: .
v_gene: TRBV2
CDR3aa: CASSETTNTDTQYF

abundance: .
v_gene: TRBV19
CDR3aa: CASSAPPDTQYF

abundance: few
v_gene: TRBV6-2/TRBV6-3
CDR3aa: CASSYGTLHPGNTIYF

abundance: few
v_gene: TRBV12-3/TRBV12-4
CDR3aa: CASTVPLGNEQFF

abundance: many
v_gene: TRBV20-1
CDR3aa: CSARDLFAVSTDTQYF

abundance: few
v_gene: TRBV7-3
CDR3aa: CASSQRRHSTDTQYF

abundance: .
v_gene: TRBV24-1
CDR3aa: CATRGQSYNEQFF

abundance: .
v_gene: TRBV9
CDR3aa: CASSPDEGQGLYGYTF

abundance: .
v_gene: TRBV6-1
CDR3aa: CASSERGSSYNEQFF

abundance: .
v_gene: TRBV19
CDR3aa: CASSWDPRQRDTQYF

abundance: few
v_gene: TRBV10-3
CDR3aa: CAISDPTATSYNEQFF

abundance: .
v_gene: TRBV2
CDR3aa: CASTPNPSGGWAKNIQYF

abundance: many
v_gene: TRBV27
CDR3aa: CASSPIRQGVSTDTQYF

abundance: .
v_gene: TRBV10-1
CDR3aa: CASRTAKNTEAFF

abundance: few
v_gene: TRBV7-3
CDR3aa: CASSLTDLRSAPDTQYF

abundance: .
v_gene: TRBV12-3/TRBV12-4
CDR3aa: CASRGKGLIFNTEAFF

abundance: .
v_gene: TRBV24-1
CDR3aa: CATSDFKNTEGSF

abundance: .
v_gene: TRBV27
CDR3aa: CARSLVGQGGQPQHF

abundance: few
v_gene: TRBV18
CDR3aa: CASSPPLGARGNQPQHF

abundance: many
v_gene: TRBV6-6
CDR3aa: CASSYRNYGYTF

abundance: few
v_gene: TRBV28
CDR3aa: CASSFLPGMELGQPQHF

abundance: .
v_gene: TRBV7-9
CDR3aa: CASSRDIEYGYTF

abundance: few
v_gene: TRBV11-2
CDR3aa: CASSLNQGETQYF

abundance: .
v_gene: TRBV6-2/TRBV6-3
CDR3aa: CASEKRLAGGPEQFF

abundance: .
v_gene: TRBV3-1
CDR3aa: CASSRDPNPRTTQYF

abundance: many
v_gene: TRBV7-2
CDR3aa: CASSSGQGAQPQHF

abundance: .
v_gene: TRBV4-1
CDR3aa: CASSVSPSSGNTIYF

abundance: many
v_gene: TRBV20-1
CDR3aa: CSAAGEGNTEAFF

abundance: .
v_gene: TRBV24-1
CDR3aa: CATSVTSGDYNEQFF

abundance: many
v_gene: TRBV20-1
CDR3aa: CSAGVSGTREETQYF

abundance: .
v_gene: TRBV6-2/TRBV6-3
CDR3aa: CDSSYGGNFNTGELFF

abundance: few
v_gene: TRBV4-2
CDR3aa: CASSQGETGGESDTQYF

abundance: few
v_gene: TRBV18
CDR3aa: CASSPPVSGGAGDTQYF

abundance: few
v_gene: TRBV9
CDR3aa: CASSVGGGTDKQYF

abundance: .
v_gene: TRBV4-1
CDR3aa: CASSQARQGNQPQHF

abundance: .
v_gene: TRBV7-9
CDR3aa: CASSLPVADTQYF

abundance: few
v_gene: TRBV20-1
CDR3aa: CSARMGTQYNEQFF

abundance: few
v_gene: TRBV12-3/TRBV12-4
CDR3aa: CASSLWPQSPGQETQYF

abundance: .
v_gene: TRBV20-1
CDR3aa: CSARDSPQETQYF

abundance: .
v_gene: TRBV11-3
CDR3aa: CASSFQQTQETQYF

abundance: .
v_gene: TRBV7-3
CDR3aa: CASSSLAGANVLTF

abundance: many
v_gene: TRBV6-1
CDR3aa: CASSWTDRVTEAFF